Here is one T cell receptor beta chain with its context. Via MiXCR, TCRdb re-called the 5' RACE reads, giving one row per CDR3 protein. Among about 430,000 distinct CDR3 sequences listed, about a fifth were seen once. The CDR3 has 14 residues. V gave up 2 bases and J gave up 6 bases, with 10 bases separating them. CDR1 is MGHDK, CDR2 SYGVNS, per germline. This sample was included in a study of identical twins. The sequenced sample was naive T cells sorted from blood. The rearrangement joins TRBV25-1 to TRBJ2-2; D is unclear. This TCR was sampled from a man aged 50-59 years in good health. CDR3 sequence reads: CASSEGDRAGELFF. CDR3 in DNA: TGTGCCAGCAGTGAAGGGGATAGGGCCGGGGAGCTGTTTTTT.